This passage covers 3 T cell receptor beta chains from one sample sequenced in a study of T cell responses to AZD1222 COVID-19 vaccine. The protocol was immunoSEQ multiplex PCR, while the TCRdb copy is restricted to in-frame clones and leaves out a portion. The sample consists of around 110,000 clones, approximately 90% of them appearing once. Specimen: peripheral blood, collected 28 days after the second AZD1222 dose. The receptors stem from an adult who received the AZD1222 COVID-19 vaccine.

The V call is TRBV25-1, the J call TRBJ1-4; the D gene is possibly TRBD1 (5 bases). The germline gives CDR1 MGHDK, CDR2 SYGVNS. The CDR3 sequence is 14 residues long. Between the trimmed V and J ends, which lost 4 bases and 2 bases, there was a span of 8 bases. The CDR3 is CASSAGYTNEKLFF. CDR3 in DNA: TGTGCCAGCAGTGCAGGGTACACTAATGAAAAACTGTTTTTT.

This chain connects TRBV10-3 to TRBJ2-7; 8 bases are a match to TRBD1. This CDR3 spans 13 amino acids. Germline lookup yields CDR1 ENHRY and CDR2 SYGVKD. The junction had 5 bases not matched to a gene; V was cut back by 6 bases and J by 4 bases. In DNA form, the CDR3 reads TGTGCCATCAGCGGACAGGGAAGTTACGAGCAGTACTTC. It encodes CAISGQGSYEQYF.

The chain employs TRBV6-1 and TRBJ2-3, with 7 bases fitting TRBD1. Trimming removed 2 bases from V and 3 bases from J; junction bases left unmatched: 5. The CDR3 is made up of 15 amino acids. Germline values: CDR1 MNHNS, CDR2 SASEGT. For the CDR3, the DNA is TGTGCCAGCAGTGAAACGAGGGGGCGAACAGATACGCAGTATTTT. Amino acids: CASSETRGRTDTQYF.